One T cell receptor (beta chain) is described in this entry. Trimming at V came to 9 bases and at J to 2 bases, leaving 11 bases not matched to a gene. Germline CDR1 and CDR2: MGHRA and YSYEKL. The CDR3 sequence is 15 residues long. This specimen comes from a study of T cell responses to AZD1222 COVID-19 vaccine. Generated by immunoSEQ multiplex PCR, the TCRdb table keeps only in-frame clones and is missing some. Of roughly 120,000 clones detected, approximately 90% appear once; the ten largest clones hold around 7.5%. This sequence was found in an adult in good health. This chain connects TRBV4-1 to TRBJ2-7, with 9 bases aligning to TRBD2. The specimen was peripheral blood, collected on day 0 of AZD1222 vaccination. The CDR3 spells CARCGRAEDPYEQYF. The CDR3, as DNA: TGCGCCAGGTGCGGGAGGGCCGAGGATCCCTACGAGCAGTACTTC.